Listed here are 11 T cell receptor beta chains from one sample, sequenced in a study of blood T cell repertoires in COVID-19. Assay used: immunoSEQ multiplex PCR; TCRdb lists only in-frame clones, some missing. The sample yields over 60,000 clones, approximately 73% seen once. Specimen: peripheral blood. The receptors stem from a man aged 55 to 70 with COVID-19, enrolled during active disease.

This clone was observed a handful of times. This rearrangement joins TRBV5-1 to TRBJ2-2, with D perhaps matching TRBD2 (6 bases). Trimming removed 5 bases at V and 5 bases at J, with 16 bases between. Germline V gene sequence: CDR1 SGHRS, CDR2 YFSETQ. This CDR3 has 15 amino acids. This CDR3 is CASRAGTPLTGELFF. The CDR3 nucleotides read TGCGCCAGCAGGGCCGGGACTCCCCTTACCGGGGAGCTGTTTTTT.

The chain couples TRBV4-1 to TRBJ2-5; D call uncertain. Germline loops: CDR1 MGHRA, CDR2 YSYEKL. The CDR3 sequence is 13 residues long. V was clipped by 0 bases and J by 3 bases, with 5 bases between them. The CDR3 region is CASSQDPEETQYF. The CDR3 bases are TGCGCCAGCAGCCAAGATCCGGAAGAGACCCAGTACTTC.

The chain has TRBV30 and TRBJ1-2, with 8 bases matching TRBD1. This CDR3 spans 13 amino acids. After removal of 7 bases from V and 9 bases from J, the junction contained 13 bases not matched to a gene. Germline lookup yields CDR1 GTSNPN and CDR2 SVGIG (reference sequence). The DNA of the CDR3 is TGTGCCTTATCACCCGGGACAGGAGTGCGCTACACCTTC. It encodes CALSPGTGVRYTF. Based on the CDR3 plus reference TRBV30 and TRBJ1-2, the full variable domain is SQTIHQWPATLVQPVGSPLSLECTVEGTSNPNLYWYRQAAGRGLQLLFYSVGIGQISSEVPQNLSASRPQDRQFILSSKKLLLSDSGFYLCALSPGTGVRYTFGSGTRLTVV.

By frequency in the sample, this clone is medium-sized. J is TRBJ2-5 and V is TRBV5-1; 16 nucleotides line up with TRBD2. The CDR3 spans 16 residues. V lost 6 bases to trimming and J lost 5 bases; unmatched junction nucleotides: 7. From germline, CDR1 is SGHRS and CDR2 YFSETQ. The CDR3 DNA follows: TGCGCCAGCACGCCGGGACTAGCGGGAGGGCCTGAGACCCAGTACTTC. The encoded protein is CASTPGLAGGPETQYF.

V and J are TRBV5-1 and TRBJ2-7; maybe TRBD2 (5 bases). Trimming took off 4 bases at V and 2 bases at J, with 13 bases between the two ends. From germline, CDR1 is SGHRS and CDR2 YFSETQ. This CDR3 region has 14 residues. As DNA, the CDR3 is TGCGCCAGCAGCGCTGAACTAGTAGCCTACGAGCAGTACTTC. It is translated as CASSAELVAYEQYF.

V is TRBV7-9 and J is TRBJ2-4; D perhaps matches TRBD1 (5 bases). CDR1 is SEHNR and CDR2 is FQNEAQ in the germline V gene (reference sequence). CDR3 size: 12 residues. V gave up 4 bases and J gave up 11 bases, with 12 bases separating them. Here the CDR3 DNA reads TGTGCCAGCAGCTCGGACCTGGGGCTTCAGTACTTC. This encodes CASSSDLGLQYF. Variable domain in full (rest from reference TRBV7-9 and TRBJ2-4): DTGVSQNPRHKITKRGQNVTFRCDPISEHNRLYWYRQTLGQGPEFLTYFQNEAQLEKSRLLSDRFSAERPKGSFSTLEIQRTEQGDSAMYLCASSSDLGLQYFGAGTRLSVL.

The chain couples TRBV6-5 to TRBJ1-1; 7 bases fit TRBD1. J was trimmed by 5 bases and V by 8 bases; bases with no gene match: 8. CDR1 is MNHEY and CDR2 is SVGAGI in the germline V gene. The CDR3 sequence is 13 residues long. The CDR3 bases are TGTGCCAGCTCAGGGGGGCGTGAGACTGAAGCTTTCTTT. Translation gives CASSGGRETEAFF.

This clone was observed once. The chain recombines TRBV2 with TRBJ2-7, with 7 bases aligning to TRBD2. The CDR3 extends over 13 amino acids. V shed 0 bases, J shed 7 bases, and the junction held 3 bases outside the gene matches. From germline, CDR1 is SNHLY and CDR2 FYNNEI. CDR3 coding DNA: TGTGCCAGCAGTGAAGCGGGAGGGCAAGAGCAGTACTTC. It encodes CASSEAGGQEQYF. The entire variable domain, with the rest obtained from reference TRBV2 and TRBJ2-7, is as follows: EPEVTQTPSHQVTQMGQEVILRCVPISNHLYFYWYRQILGQKVEFLVSFYNNEISEKSEIFDDQFSVERPDGSNFTLKIRSTKLEDSAMYFCASSEAGGQEQYFGPGTRLTVT.

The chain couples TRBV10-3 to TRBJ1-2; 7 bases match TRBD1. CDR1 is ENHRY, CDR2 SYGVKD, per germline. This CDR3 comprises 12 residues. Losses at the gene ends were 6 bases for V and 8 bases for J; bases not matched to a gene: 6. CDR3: CAIRDRSEGYTF. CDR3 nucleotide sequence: TGTGCCATCAGGGACAGGTCTGAGGGCTACACCTTC.

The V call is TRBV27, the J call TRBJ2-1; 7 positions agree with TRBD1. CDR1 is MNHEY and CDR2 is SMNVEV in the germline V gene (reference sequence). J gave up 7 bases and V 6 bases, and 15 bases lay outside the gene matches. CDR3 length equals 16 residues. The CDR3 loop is CASRYGSQGVMNEQFF. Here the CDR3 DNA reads TGTGCCAGCAGGTATGGGAGTCAGGGGGTTATGAATGAGCAGTTCTTC.

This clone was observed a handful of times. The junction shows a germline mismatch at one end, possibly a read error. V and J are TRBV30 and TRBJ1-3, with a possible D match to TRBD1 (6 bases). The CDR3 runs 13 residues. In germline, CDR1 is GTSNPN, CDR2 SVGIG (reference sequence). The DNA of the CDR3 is TGTGCCTGGAGTGTGGTTTCGAGGGGACAAGTGGATTTT. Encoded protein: CAWSVVSRGQVDF.